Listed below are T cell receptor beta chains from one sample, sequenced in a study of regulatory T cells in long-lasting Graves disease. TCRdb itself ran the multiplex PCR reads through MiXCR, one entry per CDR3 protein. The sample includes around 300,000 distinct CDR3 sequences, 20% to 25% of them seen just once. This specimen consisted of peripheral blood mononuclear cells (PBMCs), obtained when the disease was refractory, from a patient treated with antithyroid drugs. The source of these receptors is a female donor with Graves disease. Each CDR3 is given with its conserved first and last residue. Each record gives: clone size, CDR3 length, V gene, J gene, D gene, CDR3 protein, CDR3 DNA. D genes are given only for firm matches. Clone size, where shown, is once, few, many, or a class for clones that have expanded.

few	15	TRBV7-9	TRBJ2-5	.	CASSLSSGIEETQYF	TGTGCCAGCAGCTTGTCGTCAGGGATAGAAGAGACCCAGTACTTC
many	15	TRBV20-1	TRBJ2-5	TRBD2	CSAKGWGGSQETQYF	TGCAGTGCTAAGGGGTGGGGAGGGTCACAAGAGACCCAGTACTTC
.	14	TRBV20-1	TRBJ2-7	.	CSASKGAYDSEQYF	TGCAGTGCTAGCAAGGGAGCCTACGATAGCGAGCAGTACTTC
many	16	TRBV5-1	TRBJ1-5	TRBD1	CASSGGTGSSDQPQHF	TGCGCCAGCAGCGGCGGGACAGGCAGCAGCGATCAGCCCCAGCATTTT
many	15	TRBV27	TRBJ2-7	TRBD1	CASSLPGQGVYEQYF	TGTGCCAGCAGTCTCCCGGGACAGGGGGTTTACGAGCAGTACTTC
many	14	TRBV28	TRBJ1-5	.	CASSNGYSNQPQHF	TGTGCCAGCAGTAACGGATATAGCAATCAGCCCCAGCATTTT
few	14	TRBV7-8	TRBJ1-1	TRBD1	CASSWGTAITEAFF	TGTGCCAGCAGCTGGGGGACAGCGATCACTGAAGCTTTCTTT
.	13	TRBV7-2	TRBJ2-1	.	CASSFYQYNEQFF	TGTGCCAGCAGCTTCTATCAATACAATGAGCAGTTCTTC
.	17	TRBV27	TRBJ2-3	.	CASSLGSALLSTDTQYF	TGTGCCAGCAGTTTGGGGAGCGCTCTTCTTAGCACAGATACGCAGTATTTT
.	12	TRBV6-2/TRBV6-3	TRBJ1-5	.	CASSRSNQPQHF	TGTGCCAGCAGCAGGAGCAATCAGCCCCAGCATTTT
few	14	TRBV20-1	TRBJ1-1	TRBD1	CSATVNRGGSEAFF	TGCAGTGCTACGGTAAACAGGGGGGGATCTGAAGCTTTCTTT
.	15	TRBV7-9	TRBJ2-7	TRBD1	CASSLVNRGSYEQYF	TGTGCCAGCAGCTTAGTGAACAGGGGGAGCTACGAGCAGTACTTC
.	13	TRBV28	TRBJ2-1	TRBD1	CASRRDRFGEQFF	TGTGCCAGCAGGCGGGACAGGTTCGGAGAGCAGTTCTTC
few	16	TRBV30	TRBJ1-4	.	CAWSVPITATNEKLFF	TGTGCCTGGAGTGTACCCATAACGGCAACTAATGAAAAACTGTTTTTT
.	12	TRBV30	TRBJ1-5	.	CAWSTRDQPQHF	TGTGCCTGGAGTACTAGGGATCAGCCCCAGCATTTT
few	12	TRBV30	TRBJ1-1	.	CAWSTGGTEAFF	TGTGCCTGGAGTACAGGTGGCACTGAAGCTTTCTTT
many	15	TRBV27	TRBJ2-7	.	CASSSATSTPYEQYF	TGTGCCAGCAGTAGCGCAACTAGTACGCCCTACGAGCAGTACTTC
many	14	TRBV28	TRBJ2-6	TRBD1	CASTTGVGANVLTF	TGTGCCAGCACCACAGGGGTTGGGGCCAACGTCCTGACTTTC
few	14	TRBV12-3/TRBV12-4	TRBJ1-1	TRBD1	CASSLQGGSTEAFF	TGTGCCAGCAGCTTACAGGGGGGAAGCACTGAAGCTTTCTTT
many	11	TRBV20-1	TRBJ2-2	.	CSARVAGELFF	TGCAGTGCTCGCGTAGCCGGGGAGCTGTTTTTT
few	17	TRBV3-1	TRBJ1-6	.	CASSQVFQTVPTSPLHF	TGTGCCAGCAGCCAAGTTTTTCAGACAGTACCCACTTCACCCCTCCACTTT
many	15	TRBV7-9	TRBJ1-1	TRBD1	CASSLETGGNTEAFF	TGTGCCAGCAGCTTAGAAACAGGGGGGAACACTGAAGCTTTCTTT
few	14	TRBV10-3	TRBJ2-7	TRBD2	CAISVLAGSYEQYF	TGTGCCATCAGTGTGCTAGCGGGATCCTACGAGCAGTACTTC
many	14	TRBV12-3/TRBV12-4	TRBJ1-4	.	CASSLASENEKLFF	TGTGCCAGCAGTTTAGCGTCAGAAAATGAAAAACTGTTTTTT
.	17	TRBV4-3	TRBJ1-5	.	CASSQDAWAGANQPQHF	TGCGCCAGCAGCCAAGATGCGTGGGCAGGGGCTAATCAGCCCCAGCATTTT
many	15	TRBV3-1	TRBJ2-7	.	CASSPSASLGYEQYF	TGTGCCAGCAGCCCAAGCGCTAGCCTGGGCTACGAGCAGTACTTC
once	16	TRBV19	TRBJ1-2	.	CASSIGGRRTNYGYTF	TGTGCCAGTAGTATAGGAGGCCGGCGAACTAACTATGGCTACACCTTC
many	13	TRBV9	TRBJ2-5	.	CASSAGNWETQYF	TGTGCCAGCAGCGCGGGGAATTGGGAGACCCAGTACTTC
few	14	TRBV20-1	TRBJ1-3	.	CSALTEGRGNTIYF	TGCAGTGCTCTAACGGAGGGTCGTGGAAACACCATATATTTT
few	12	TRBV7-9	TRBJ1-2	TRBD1	CASSITGDGYTF	TGTGCCAGCAGCATTACAGGGGACGGCTACACCTTC
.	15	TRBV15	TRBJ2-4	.	CATSRDGLAKNIQYF	TGTGCCACCAGCAGAGACGGCTTAGCCAAAAACATTCAGTACTTC
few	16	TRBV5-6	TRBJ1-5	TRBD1	CASSKNSGQGNQPQHF	TGTGCCAGCAGCAAGAATTCCGGACAGGGCAATCAGCCCCAGCATTTT
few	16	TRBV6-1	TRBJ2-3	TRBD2	CASRGTSGRGGDTQYF	TGTGCCAGCAGGGGGACTAGCGGGAGAGGGGGAGATACGCAGTATTTT
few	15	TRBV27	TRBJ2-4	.	CASSLFKGGKNIQYF	TGTGCCAGCAGTTTATTTAAGGGGGGCAAAAACATTCAGTACTTC
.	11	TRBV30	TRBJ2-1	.	CAWSRTNEQFF	TGTGCCTGGAGTAGGACCAATGAGCAGTTCTTC
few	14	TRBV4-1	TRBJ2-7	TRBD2	CASSQVGGSYEQYF	TGCGCCAGCAGCCAAGTAGGCGGGAGTTACGAGCAGTACTTC
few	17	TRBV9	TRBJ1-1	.	CASSAFLKPISNTEAFF	TGTGCCAGCAGTGCTTTTTTGAAACCAATATCGAACACTGAAGCTTTCTTT
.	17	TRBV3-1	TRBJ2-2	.	CASSSSRDSGPPGELFF	TGTGCCAGCAGTTCATCCCGGGACTCGGGCCCCCCCGGGGAGCTGTTTTTT
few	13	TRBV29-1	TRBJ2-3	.	CSLERGGTDTQYF	TGCAGCCTAGAAAGGGGTGGTACAGATACGCAGTATTTT
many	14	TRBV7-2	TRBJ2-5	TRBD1	CASSLGADRETQYF	TGTGCCAGCAGCTTAGGGGCGGACAGGGAGACCCAGTACTTC
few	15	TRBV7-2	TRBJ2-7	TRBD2	CASSPSGTSSYEQYF	TGTGCCAGCAGCCCTAGCGGTACCAGCTCCTACGAGCAGTACTTC
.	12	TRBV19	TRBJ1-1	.	CASRQANTEAFF	TGTGCCAGTAGACAGGCCAACACTGAAGCTTTCTTT
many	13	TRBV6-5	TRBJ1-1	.	CASSYGGNTEAFF	TGTGCCAGCAGTTACGGCGGGAACACTGAAGCTTTCTTT
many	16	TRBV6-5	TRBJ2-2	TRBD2	CASSYGRAGGRGELFF	TGTGCCAGCAGTTACGGTCGAGCGGGAGGCAGAGGGGAGCTGTTTTTT
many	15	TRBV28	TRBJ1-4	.	CASNEGGSDYEKLFF	TGTGCCAGCAACGAGGGGGGGTCTGATTATGAAAAACTGTTTTTT